Detailed here is one TCR beta chain. Its antigen is unidentified. This entry is derived from a study of Ad26.COV2.S vaccination and SARS-CoV-2 variants. Whole-study findings and limits: An underestimation of total T cell responses may have resulted from the TCR breadth and depth analyses.

The V and J ends lost 1 base and 2 bases respectively, with 17 bases between them. The CDR3 spans 17 residues. Germline loops: CDR1 LNHNV, CDR2 YYDKDF (reference sequence). The assay was immunoSEQ multiplex PCR, and TCRdb's table has in-frame clones only and misses some. The repertoire holds fewer than 500,000 clones, with 89% as singletons. Treatment meaning: around 19 received Ad26.COV2.S at low or high dose, single or two shots; 5 received placebo; per-sample allocation not given. Samples analyzed were those drawn on day 63 after the first vaccine or placebo injection. This TCR was sampled from a person aged 18 to 59 who received the Ad26.COV2.S COVID-19 vaccine or a placebo. The V gene is TRBV15, the J gene TRBJ1-1; D gene unclear. The material was peripheral blood, obtained in a trial of Ad26.COV2.S vaccine versus placebo. The CDR3 DNA sequence: TGTGCCACCAGCAGAGTTTACCCGGGGAGTGGAAACACTGAAGCTTTCTTT. Its translation is CATSRVYPGSGNTEAFF.